The next 29 T cell receptor beta chains were all read from a single sample in a study of T cells in Graves' hyperthyroidism and ophthalmopathy. What was amplified from RNA transcripts were TCR beta CDR3 regions. First-round RT-PCR targeting the TCR CDR3 was performed with the HTBI primer set. TCRdb ran MiXCR on the multiplex PCR reads and lists one entry per CDR3 protein. The sample includes 500,000 to 650,000 distinct CDR3 sequences, roughly 15% of them seen just once. The material sequenced was blood. The receptors here all came from a woman aged 45-60 years with Graves' ophthalmopathy.

Only a few counts were recorded for this clonotype. The chain joins TRBV20-1 to TRBJ2-1; no clear D gene. This CDR3 region has 15 residues. V was trimmed by 0 bases and J by 4 bases, leaving 13 bases between them. Germline assignment: CDR1 DFQATT and CDR2 SNEGSKA (reference sequence). The CDR3 bases are TGCAGTGCTAGAGATATTGCGACTTCTTACAATGAGCAGTTCTTC. This codes for CSARDIATSYNEQFF.

This clonotype was recorded at least ten times. J is TRBJ2-7 and V is TRBV7-2, with a weak D call TRBD1 (5 bases). The germline gives CDR1 SGHTA, CDR2 FQGNSA. There are 15 residues in the CDR3. The germline V and J ends were trimmed by 1 base and 3 bases, with 13 bases remaining between them. The CDR3 loop is CASSLGGSGLYEQYF. CDR3 coding DNA: TGTGCCAGCAGCTTAGGGGGCTCAGGGCTCTACGAGCAGTACTTC.

This clonotype turned up a few times. The chain carries TRBV7-2 and TRBJ2-1, with 7 bases that match TRBD1. Germline V gives CDR1 SGHTA, CDR2 FQGNSA. The CDR3 contains 15 residues. With 1 base clipped from V and 8 bases from J, the junction kept 8 bases outside the gene matches. The CDR3 sequence: CASSLGTGFRDEQFF. CDR3 bases: TGTGCCAGCAGCTTAGGGACAGGCTTTCGGGATGAGCAGTTCTTC. Looking up the rest from reference TRBV7-2 and TRBJ2-1 gives the full variable domain: GAGVSQSPSNKVTEKGKDVELRCDPISGHTALYWYRQSLGQGLEFLIYFQGNSAPDKSGLPSDRFSAERTGGSVSTLTIQRTQQEDSAVYLCASSLGTGFRDEQFFGPGTRLTVL.

This clonotype was detected many times. This sequence joins TRBV11-2 and TRBJ2-7; 9 nucleotides line up with TRBD2. Germline CDR1 SGHAT, CDR2 FQNNGV. The CDR3 extends over 15 amino acids. The V and J ends lost 0 bases and 4 bases, in that order; junction bases with no gene match: 4. CDR3 in DNA: TGTGCCAGCAGCTTAGAAATTAGCGGGAGATACGAGCAGTACTTC. Residues: CASSLEISGRYEQYF.

The V gene is TRBV15, the J gene TRBJ2-1; maybe TRBD2 (5 bases). The CDR3 covers 18 residues. Per germline, CDR1 LNHNV and CDR2 YYDKDF (reference sequence). Deletions cut 1 base from V and 0 bases from J, with 16 bases between. CDR3 sequence reads: CATSRGGGELSSYNEQFF. Here the CDR3 DNA reads TGTGCCACCAGCAGAGGAGGAGGAGAGCTGAGCTCCTACAATGAGCAGTTCTTC.

V gene TRBV20-1 combines with J gene TRBJ1-2, with D tentatively TRBD1 (6 bases). Between the trimmed V and J ends, which lost 0 bases and 7 bases, there was a span of 21 bases. The CDR3 loop spans 16 amino acids. Germline CDR1 and CDR2: DFQATT and SNEGSKA (reference sequence). As DNA, the CDR3 is TGCAGTGCTAGAGACCTGGGGGGCGGGGTCTTTTTTGGCTACACCTTC. Translation gives CSARDLGGGVFFGYTF.

This clonotype has at least ten counts. This chain uses TRBV20-1 with TRBJ1-5; 8 bases are a match to TRBD1. CDR3 length equals 14 residues. V shed 6 bases, J shed 4 bases, and the junction held 8 bases outside the gene matches. The germline gives CDR1 DFQATT, CDR2 SNEGSKA (reference sequence). The CDR3 DNA is TGCAGTGCACCGACAGGGGCCCTTAATCAGCCCCAGCATTTT. Translation gives CSAPTGALNQPQHF.

The chain carries TRBV10-3 and TRBJ1-5; D is uncertain. Germline V gene lookup returns CDR1 ENHRY and CDR2 SYGVKD. The length of the CDR3 is 14 residues. Trimming removed 10 bases at V and 0 bases at J, with 13 bases between. The CDR3, as DNA: TGTGCCACCACAAGGGAATTTAGCAATCAGCCCCAGCATTTT. This sequence encodes CATTREFSNQPQHF.

This clonotype has a count of ten or more. V gene TRBV10-3 combines with J gene TRBJ2-5; TRBD1 matches at 8 bases. V gave up 10 bases and J gave up 5 bases; unmatched junction bases: 6. Germline V gene sequence: CDR1 ENHRY, CDR2 SYGVKD. The CDR3 is 12 amino acids. Here the CDR3 DNA reads TGTGCCACCCGGACAGGGATGGAGACCCAGTACTTC. This encodes CATRTGMETQYF.

This clonotype was seen only once. The chain has TRBV6-5 and TRBJ1-5; D is unclear. Germline V gives CDR1 MNHEY, CDR2 SVGAGI. Trimming stripped 2 bases from V and 8 bases from J, with 13 bases between. The CDR3 has 14 amino acids. The CDR3 coding sequence is TGTGCCAGCAGTTACGCGGGCCCTCCTGAGCCCCAGCATTTT. Its protein product is CASSYAGPPEPQHF.

This chain connects TRBV5-4 to TRBJ2-1; D is tentatively TRBD1 or TRBD2 (5 bases each). Looked up from germline, CDR1 is SGHNT and CDR2 is YYREEE (reference sequence). The CDR3 length is 9 residues. The CDR3 sequence: CGWGNEQFF. CDR3 DNA: TGTGGATGGGGGAATGAGCAGTTCTTC.

This clonotype was observed a few times. The gene calls are TRBV6-2 or TRBV6-3 and TRBJ2-1; D gene uncertain. Per germline, CDR1 MNHEY and CDR2 SVGEGT. Trimming took 4 bases from V and 2 from J, leaving 12 bases between them. This CDR3 contains 15 residues. In nucleotides, the CDR3 is TGTGCCAGCAGTTTAAAAGGAATCCCCTACAATGAGCAGTTCTTC. It is translated as CASSLKGIPYNEQFF.

This rearrangement joins TRBV7-2 to TRBJ2-7; D may be TRBD1 (6 bases). Germline CDR1 and CDR2: SGHTA and FQGNSA. Deletions cut 0 bases from V and 9 bases from J, with 15 bases between. The CDR3 runs 14 residues. This CDR3 reads CASSLARGTRVQYF. CDR3 nucleotides: TGTGCCAGCAGCTTAGCGAGGGGGACCCGAGTGCAGTACTTC.

The chain couples TRBV20-1 to TRBJ1-3; maybe TRBD1 (5 bases). CDR3 length equals 14 residues. Germline V CDR1 and CDR2: DFQATT, SNEGSKA (reference sequence). V lost 2 bases to trimming and J lost 2 bases, with 10 bases between them. CDR3 in DNA: TGCAGTGCTAGAAAGGGGCCGGCTGGAAACACCATATATTTT. Its translation: CSARKGPAGNTIYF.

The chain uses TRBV6-5 and TRBJ1-2; 9 bases line up with TRBD1. V dropped 0 bases and J dropped 3; count of bases not matched to a gene: 8. The CDR3 has 17 amino acids. In germline, CDR1 is MNHEY, CDR2 SVGAGI. The CDR3 DNA reads as TGTGCCAGCAGTTACTCGTTTCGGGGACAGGGTGACTATGGCTACACCTTC. This sequence encodes CASSYSFRGQGDYGYTF.

This clonotype occurred many times. This sequence joins TRBV28 and TRBJ1-2; 9 bases line up with TRBD1. The CDR3 contains 15 residues. Germline V gene lookup returns CDR1 MDHEN and CDR2 SYDVKM. Trimming at V came to 5 bases and at J to 2 bases, leaving 6 bases not matched to a gene. The CDR3 region has the DNA TGTGCCAGCAGTCCGGACAGGGGACGGAACTATGGCTACACCTTC. This codes for CASSPDRGRNYGYTF.

V gene TRBV25-1 combines with J gene TRBJ2-3; 12 bases fit TRBD2. This CDR3 region has 17 residues. Germline loops: CDR1 MGHDK, CDR2 SYGVNS. V shed 3 bases and J 3 bases; nucleotides not matched to a gene: 7. This CDR3 reads CASSDRLAGVWTDTQYF. CDR3 in DNA: TGTGCCAGCAGTGACCGACTAGCGGGAGTTTGGACAGATACGCAGTATTTT.

At least ten counts were recorded for this clonotype. The chain carries TRBV29-1 and TRBJ2-1; 9 bases are shared with TRBD2. The CDR3 is 15 amino acids. Trimming cost V 3 bases and J 8 bases; bases outside gene matches: 11. The germline V gene has CDR1 SQVTM and CDR2 ANQGSEA. The CDR3, as DNA: TGCAGCGTTGACTTGTTGCGGGAGGGAGCGTATGAGCAGTTCTTC. It encodes CSVDLLREGAYEQFF.

This clonotype came up many times. This sequence joins TRBV20-1 and TRBJ2-1; no clear D gene. The CDR3 has 13 amino acids. Trimming took 5 bases from V and 8 from J, leaving 16 bases between them. Germline assignment: CDR1 DFQATT and CDR2 SNEGSKA (reference sequence). DNA for the CDR3: TGCAGTGCTTCCGCCCCATCTTTCGATGAGCAGTTCTTC. Translation gives CSASAPSFDEQFF.

This clonotype was observed at least ten times. V and J are TRBV2 and TRBJ2-7; tentatively, D is TRBD1 (6 bases). This CDR3 region has 15 residues. The germline CDR1 and CDR2 sequences are SNHLY and FYNNEI. Trimming left V 3 bases short and J 1 base short, with 13 bases between. CDR3 region: CASSDPDRTSYEQYF. CDR3 nucleotides: TGTGCCAGCAGTGACCCCGACAGGACTTCCTACGAGCAGTACTTC.

The sample holds many counts of this clonotype. V and J are TRBV10-3 and TRBJ2-1; perhaps TRBD2 as D (5 bases). The CDR3 is 15 amino acids. Germline CDR1 reads ENHRY; CDR2 reads SYGVKD. Trimming shortened V by 6 bases and J by 0 bases, and 12 bases separated the two germline ends. CDR3 bases: TGTGCCATCAGGGCGGGCCACAGCTCCTACAATGAGCAGTTCTTC. This translates into CAIRAGHSSYNEQFF.

This clonotype has only a few counts. V gene TRBV2 combines with J gene TRBJ1-4, with D possibly TRBD1 on 6 matching bases. V dropped 2 bases and J dropped 7 bases, with 11 bases sitting between them. The CDR3 contains 14 residues. Germline V gene data show CDR1 as SNHLY and CDR2 as FYNNEI. The CDR3 sequence is CASSEQGIGEKLFF. The CDR3 bases are TGTGCCAGCAGTGAACAGGGGATTGGTGAAAAACTGTTTTTT. The full variable domain, in which reference TRBV2 and TRBJ1-4 provide the parts outside the CDR3, is EPEVTQTPSHQVTQMGQEVILRCVPISNHLYFYWYRQILGQKVEFLVSFYNNEISEKSEIFDDQFSVERPDGSNFTLKIRSTKLEDSAMYFCASSEQGIGEKLFFGSGTQLSVL.

This clonotype has at least ten counts. This rearrangement joins TRBV7-9 to TRBJ2-7; either TRBD1 or TRBD2 may supply D (5 bases each). In germline, CDR1 is SEHNR, CDR2 FQNEAQ (reference sequence). Deletions cut 5 bases from V and 0 bases from J, with 26 bases between. The length of the CDR3 is 19 residues. CDR3 in DNA: TGTGCCAGCAGCCCATCGGGTATAAAATTGCAGGGAGCCTCCTACGAGCAGTACTTC. This encodes CASSPSGIKLQGASYEQYF.

This clonotype showed up many times. J is TRBJ2-3 and V is TRBV5-6; D is ambiguous. V gave up 4 bases and J gave up 6 bases, with 15 bases separating them. The CDR3 spans 14 residues. From germline, CDR1 is SGHDT and CDR2 YYEEEE. The CDR3 nucleotides are TGTGCCAGCAGCATTCCGGCTGGGGTGGATACGCAGTATTTT. Its protein product is CASSIPAGVDTQYF.

The V and J genes are TRBV6-2 or TRBV6-3 and TRBJ2-1; the match to TRBD1 covers 7 bases. Trimming removed 0 bases from V and 4 bases from J; junction bases left unmatched: 15. The CDR3 extends over 19 amino acids. The germline V gene encodes CDR1 MNHEY and CDR2 SVGEGT. CDR3 sequence reads: CASSYSTRLSGTDYNEQFF. The CDR3 DNA is TGTGCCAGCAGTTACTCGACCCGATTGTCCGGGACAGATTACAATGAGCAGTTCTTC.

This clonotype turned up a few times. V usage is TRBV24-1 and J usage is TRBJ2-1; the match to TRBD2 covers 11 bases. Trimming at V came to 4 bases and at J to 3 bases, leaving 4 bases not matched to a gene. The CDR3 runs 16 residues. Looked up from germline, CDR1 is KGHDR and CDR2 is SFDVKD. In DNA form, the CDR3 reads TGTGCCACCAGTGAACCAACTAGCGGGAGCTACAATGAGCAGTTCTTC. Its protein is CATSEPTSGSYNEQFF.

This clonotype was observed many times. The chain joins TRBV13 to TRBJ2-3, with TRBD2 identical over 11 bases. The J segment lost 4 bases and the V segment lost 8 bases, leaving 11 bases of the junction unmatched. CDR1 is PRHDT, CDR2 FYEKMQ, per germline (reference sequence). The CDR3 contains 16 residues. CDR3 nucleotides: TGTGCCAGCCCCCTCCCCCTAGCGGGAGGTCCAGATACGCAGTATTTT. It specifies CASPLPLAGGPDTQYF.

As to this clonotype: A clone one base away is much larger, so this may be a read error. A read error is likely, as this CDR3 ends without the conserved phenylalanine or tryptophan. The chain has TRBV18 and TRBJ2-1; no definite D call. The CDR3 has 15 amino acids. Germline lookup yields CDR1 KGHSH and CDR2 LQKENI. V was cut by 3 bases and J by 0 bases, with 9 bases left in between. The CDR3 nucleotides are TGTGCCAGCTCACCTCCAACGGGCTCCTACAATGAGCAGTTCCTC. This codes for CASSPPTGSYNEQFL.

This clonotype was counted at least ten times. This rearrangement joins TRBV7-6 to TRBJ2-4; possibly TRBD1 for D (6 bases). V was pared by 5 bases and J by 5 bases, with 16 bases between. CDR3 length: 15 amino acids. The V gene's germline CDR1 is SGHVS and CDR2 FNYEAQ. The CDR3 sequence: CASSKNTGNQNIQYF. The CDR3 coding sequence is TGTGCCAGCAGCAAGAACACAGGGAACCAAAACATTCAGTACTTC.